The 23 T cell receptor beta chains below were found in one sample sequenced in a study of blood T cells in healthy people across ages. For the second PCR, which ran for roughly 7 to 11 cycles, a sample-barcoded 5' primer and a J-beta primer mix were used. TCRdb ran MiXCR on the 5' RACE reads and lists one entry per CDR3 protein. The table shows about 1.4 million distinct CDR3 sequences, with 55% to 75% occurring only once. The sequencing input was blood. The receptors shown here come from a man aged 18-30 years in good health.

This sequence joins TRBV12-3 or TRBV12-4 and TRBJ1-2; TRBD1 might be the D (5 bases). There are 13 residues in the CDR3. The ends were cut back, 3 bases at V and 6 bases at J, with 11 bases in the middle. The CDR3 nucleotides are TGTGCCAGCAGTTTCCCCCCAGGGAATGGCTACACCTTC. Translating it yields CASSFPPGNGYTF.

V and J are TRBV29-1 and TRBJ2-5; weak D call: TRBD2 (6 bases). The CDR3 covers 13 residues. The ends were cut back, 5 bases at V and 5 bases at J, with 15 bases in the middle. Germline V gene data show CDR1 as SQVTM and CDR2 as ANQGSEA. CDR3 in amino acids: CSVRGSEGETQYF. CDR3 sequence (DNA): TGCAGCGTTAGAGGGTCGGAGGGCGAGACCCAGTACTTC.

This chain connects TRBV11-2 to TRBJ1-2; 7 nucleotides line up with TRBD1. The V gene's germline CDR1 is SGHAT and CDR2 FQNNGV. V dropped 6 bases and J dropped 8; count of bases not matched to a gene: 9. The CDR3 spans 13 residues. This CDR3 is CASSSTGAGGYTF. CDR3 bases: TGTGCCAGCAGTTCCACAGGGGCAGGGGGCTACACCTTC.

This clonotype was seen a handful of times. The chain uses TRBV5-1 and TRBJ2-7; 9 bases align to TRBD1. This CDR3 comprises 14 residues. The germline CDR1 and CDR2 sequences are SGHRS and YFSETQ. The trim removed 7 bases at V and 7 bases at J, leaving 12 bases unmatched. CDR3 nucleotide sequence: TGCGCCAGCTATTTCGGTCTGGACAGGGGAGAGCAGTACTTC. Protein: CASYFGLDRGEQYF.

Notes on this clonotype: This clone may be a read error of a much larger clone one base away. V usage is TRBV14 and J usage is TRBJ2-5; no reliable D call. V lost 1 base, J lost 11 bases, and 17 bases lay in between. The germline CDR1 and CDR2 sequences are SGHDN and FVKESK. The CDR3 loop spans 14 amino acids. The CDR3 nucleotides read TGTGCCAGCAGCCAAGGGACCGATTACAATGAGCAGTACTTC. It encodes CASSQGTDYNEQYF. The full variable domain, completed using reference TRBV14 and TRBJ2-5, is EAGVTQFPSHSVIEKGQTVTLRCDPISGHDNLYWYRRVMGKEIKFLLHFVKESKQDESGMPNNRFLAERTGGTYSTLKVQPAELEDSGVYFCASSQGTDYNEQYFGPGTRLLVL.

The CDR3 loop is CASSQGLGVDEQYF. The CDR3 DNA reads TGTGCCAGCAGCCAAGGACTAGGAGTTGATGAGCAGTACTTC. The rearrangement joins TRBV4-2 to TRBJ2-7; a possible D gene is TRBD2 (6 bases). Trimming took off 1 base at V and 7 bases at J, with 14 bases between the two ends. The germline V gene has CDR1 LGHNA and CDR2 YNFKEQ. The CDR3 runs 14 residues.

This clonotype was seen more than once but under ten times. The chain couples TRBV6-1 to TRBJ2-7; D is unclear. The CDR3 has 15 residues. Germline CDR1 MNHNS, CDR2 SASEGT. V was cut by 3 bases and J by 6 bases, with 18 bases left in between. CDR3 protein: CASSDGPGLSREQYF. CDR3 DNA sequence: TGTGCCAGCAGTGATGGACCGGGTCTGAGCCGCGAGCAGTACTTC.

The V call is TRBV18, the J call TRBJ2-1, with TRBD2 as a possible D gene (5 bases). The CDR3 has 15 residues. V lost 4 bases and J lost 3, with 13 bases in between. Germline V gene lookup returns CDR1 KGHSH and CDR2 LQKENI. CDR3 DNA sequence: TGTGCCAGCTCACTTCGGACTGCGGGCTACAATGAGCAGTTCTTC. The encoded protein is CASSLRTAGYNEQFF.

The chain is built from TRBV7-2 and TRBJ1-1, with unresolved D. The CDR3 is 14 amino acids. V shed 2 bases and J shed 6 bases, with 13 bases lying between them. In germline, CDR1 is SGHTA, CDR2 FQGNSA. CDR3 sequence: CASSLLPTAAEAFF. The CDR3 nucleotides are TGTGCCAGCAGCTTACTCCCAACAGCGGCTGAAGCTTTCTTT. Complete variable domain (other parts from reference TRBV7-2 and TRBJ1-1): GAGVSQSPSNKVTEKGKDVELRCDPISGHTALYWYRQSLGQGLEFLIYFQGNSAPDKSGLPSDRFSAERTGGSVSTLTIQRTQQEDSAVYLCASSLLPTAAEAFFGQGTRLTVV.

The V and J genes are TRBV5-1 and TRBJ2-3; D is perhaps TRBD2 (6 bases). Trimming took off 8 bases at V and 8 bases at J, with 12 bases between the two ends. Germline CDR1 and CDR2: SGHRS and YFSETQ. The CDR3 has 11 amino acids. CDR3 in DNA: TGCGCCAGTAAGGAGGGACGTACGCAGTATTTT. This encodes CASKEGRTQYF.

In this sample, this clonotype turned up a few times. This chain joins TRBV20-1 and TRBJ1-2; 8 bases match TRBD1. The CDR3 consists of 14 residues. Losses at the gene ends were 3 bases for V and 4 bases for J; bases not matched to a gene: 7. Germline CDR1 reads DFQATT; CDR2 reads SNEGSKA (reference sequence). The CDR3 sequence is CSARTDREIYGYTF. The CDR3 DNA follows: TGCAGTGCTAGGACGGACAGGGAGATCTATGGCTACACCTTC.

This chain links TRBV7-2 with TRBJ2-3; a weak D match, TRBD2 (6 bases). Per germline, CDR1 SGHTA and CDR2 FQGNSA. The CDR3 loop spans 15 amino acids. V was shortened by 5 bases and J by 0 bases, with 12 bases between the two germline ends. CDR3 sequence: CASSGGVASTDTQYF. The DNA for the CDR3 is TGTGCCAGCAGCGGAGGGGTAGCTAGCACAGATACGCAGTATTTT.

V usage is TRBV29-1 and J usage is TRBJ2-1, with TRBD2 as a possible D gene (5 bases). V was pared by 8 bases and J by 7 bases, with 12 bases between. This CDR3 region has 11 residues. CDR1 and CDR2 from the germline V gene are SQVTM and ANQGSEA. The CDR3 DNA reads as TGCAGCACCGGCCGGGATAATGAGCAGTTCTTC. It is translated as CSTGRDNEQFF.

The V gene is TRBV9, the J gene TRBJ1-2, with a tentative D call TRBD1 (5 bases). The germline V and J ends were trimmed by 4 bases and 7 bases, with 17 bases remaining between them. This CDR3 has 14 residues. The germline gives CDR1 SGDLS, CDR2 YYNGEE. This chain's CDR3 is CASSLTNGGGGYTF. In DNA form, the CDR3 reads TGTGCCAGCAGCTTAACCAACGGGGGTGGTGGCTACACCTTC.

The gene calls are TRBV3-1 and TRBJ1-2, with D possibly TRBD1 on 5 matching bases. V was pared by 7 bases and J by 7 bases, with 25 bases between. This CDR3 is built from 16 residues. The germline gives CDR1 LGHDT, CDR2 YNNKEL (reference sequence). The CDR3 spells CASTWGTGQGSFGYTF. CDR3 nucleotide sequence: TGTGCCAGCACGTGGGGGACCGGGCAGGGAAGTTTTGGCTACACCTTC.

The chain recombines TRBV5-4 with TRBJ1-1, with D unresolved. Trimming shortened V by 0 bases and J by 7 bases, and 10 bases separated the two germline ends. The CDR3 is 13 amino acids. The germline V gene encodes CDR1 SGHNT and CDR2 YYREEE (reference sequence). CDR3 sequence reads: CASSLGPEIEAFF. The CDR3 region has the DNA TGTGCCAGCAGCTTGGGGCCAGAAATTGAAGCTTTCTTT.

The chain carries TRBV5-1 and TRBJ1-6; possible D gene TRBD1, 6 bases. CDR1 is SGHRS and CDR2 is YFSETQ in the germline V gene. The CDR3 is made up of 15 amino acids. Trimming took off 4 bases at V and 5 bases at J, with 13 bases between the two ends. This chain's CDR3 is CASSLRTENNSPLHF. DNA of the CDR3: TGCGCCAGCAGCCTCCGGACAGAGAATAATTCACCCCTCCACTTT.

This clonotype has more than one count but fewer than ten. The V gene is TRBV5-1, the J gene TRBJ2-7, with TRBD1 matching over 10 bases. The V gene's germline CDR1 is SGHRS and CDR2 YFSETQ. J gave up 7 bases and V 5 bases, and 12 bases lay outside the gene matches. This CDR3 spans 15 amino acids. CDR3 sequence (DNA): TGCGCCAGCAGTCTCCGGGACAGGGGCTACAATGAGCAGTACTTC. Translating it yields CASSLRDRGYNEQYF.

The chain employs TRBV28 and TRBJ2-7, with D perhaps matching TRBD1 (5 bases). The CDR3 sequence is 14 residues long. V lost 6 bases to trimming and J lost 2 bases, with 14 bases between them. CDR1 is MDHEN, CDR2 SYDVKM, per germline. The CDR3, as DNA: TGTGCCAGCAGACTTAGTCAGGGAACCTACGAGCAGTACTTC. This codes for CASRLSQGTYEQYF.

This chain links TRBV4-1 with TRBJ2-3; weak D call: TRBD1 (6 bases). CDR3 length: 15 residues. Trimming pared 2 bases from V and 2 bases from J, leaving 11 bases between. Germline lookup yields CDR1 MGHRA and CDR2 YSYEKL. The CDR3, as DNA: TGCGCCAGCAGCCAAACCGGGACACTCACAGATACGCAGTATTTT. Translated, it gives CASSQTGTLTDTQYF.

The rearrangement uses TRBV2 and TRBJ2-1; 12 nucleotides match TRBD2. Germline-derived CDR1 and CDR2 are SNHLY and FYNNEI. The CDR3 sequence is 16 residues long. The junction had 6 bases not matched to a gene; V was cut back by 6 bases and J by 3 bases. In DNA form, the CDR3 reads TGTGCCAGCAGGAGCTTGACTAGCGGGAGCTACAATGAGCAGTTCTTC. This codes for CASRSLTSGSYNEQFF.

There are a few counts of this clonotype. The chain is built from TRBV20-1 and TRBJ2-7, with 9 nucleotides matching TRBD1. Trimming at V came to 5 bases and at J to 3 bases, leaving 5 bases not matched to a gene. Per germline, CDR1 DFQATT and CDR2 SNEGSKA (reference sequence). CDR3 length equals 13 residues. DNA for the CDR3: TGCAGTGCTGATAGGACAGGGGACTACGAGCAGTACTTC. Protein: CSADRTGDYEQYF.

This clonotype was counted between two and nine times. The rearrangement joins TRBV4-1 to TRBJ1-1, with TRBD1 as a possible D gene (5 bases). Between the trimmed V and J ends, which lost 3 bases and 5 bases, there was a span of 22 bases. Germline CDR1 reads MGHRA; CDR2 reads YSYEKL. CDR3 size: 17 residues. DNA for the CDR3: TGCGCCAGCAGCCACCGGGGGGGAAACTCAGCCCTTACTGAAGCTTTCTTT. This translates into CASSHRGGNSALTEAFF.